This T cell receptor beta chain comes out of a study of T cell repertoires in cytomegalovirus infection. Overall study: Well-studied HLA-B-restricted epitopes and recently identified HLA-C-restricted epitopes of CMV were both used in the study. Signatures in public TCR beta sequences pointed to both CMV infection and matching HLA type.

TCRdb re-derived calls from the reads in MiXCR, one entry per CDR3 protein. This sample has approximately 730,000 distinct CDR3 sequences, with roughly 33% found just once. Study-wide results and limits: There were HLA-C-restricted CMV-specific TCR beta clonotypes dominating the ex vivo response. Based on cumulative public TCR beta family frequency, carriers of CMV plus the relevant HLA were identified.

Note on this clonotype: The antigen is not known.

This TCR came from a human donor in good health (CMV status not recorded). Some clones in this sample may be carry-over from other donors' samples. The sample here was cultured PBMCs, taken from culture after CMV antigen stimulation.

The CDR3 loop reads CSAMRENTEAFF. In DNA, the CDR3 is TGCAGTGCTATGAGAGAAAACACTGAAGCTTTCTTT. The J gene is TRBJ1-1, the V gene TRBV20-1; D is uncertain. The CDR3 totals 12 residues. Trimming stripped 4 bases from V and 2 bases from J, with 8 bases between. Germline V gene lookup returns CDR1 DFQATT and CDR2 SNEGSKA (reference sequence).